This T cell receptor beta chain was recovered during a study of CD8+ T cells in alopecia areata. Study details: Transfer of skin from 6-12-month-old C3H/HeJ graft donors with spontaneous alopecia was made to approximately 7-11-week-old female C3H/HeJ mice. Study-wide results and limits: Scalp data also include sequences from resident alphabeta T cells of normal skin.

After pooling, cutaneous lymph node cells were sorted with CD4, CD8alpha, NKG2D, NKG2ACE and other markers. Sequencing templates came from extracted RNA that was reverse transcribed into cDNA. TCRdb's table, derived via immunoSEQ multiplex PCR, lists solely in-frame clones and lacks some. This sample carries 250,000 or so clones, none of them present only once. Points on this clone: The antigen is unknown. Gene names and germline refer to mouse. The read terminates 4 residues before the CDR3 end, so the remaining end is supplied by the germline J gene.

V was pared by 2 bases and J by 3 bases, with 9 bases between. Germline CDR1 is GKSSPN and CDR2 is SITVG. This CDR3 contains 13 residues. The chain couples TRBV31 to TRBJ2-3; a possible D gene is TRBD1 (5 bases). The sample was CD4+ T cells sorted from a lymph node. This clonotype originated in a C3H/HeJ mouse with alopecia areata. For this strain, the MHC haplotype corresponds to H2-k. CDR3 DNA (partial): TGTGCCTGGAGTTCGGCAGGGGCAGAA. Its protein product is CAWSSAGAE. The whole CDR3 is CAWSSAGAETLYF.